Sequencing of this T cell receptor beta chain was carried out in a study of T cells in Graves' hyperthyroidism and ophthalmopathy. Stable Graves' hyperthyroidism denoted no ophthalmopathy progression over 18 months. Each diagnosis drew on symptoms, thyroxine, TRAb, thyroid ultrasound and orbital computed tomography findings. This clonotype has just a few counts. The antigen is not known. Whole-study findings and limits: A model of 13 V-J pairs discriminated ophthalmopathy from stable hyperthyroidism.

Trimming at V came to 5 bases and at J to 5 bases, leaving 11 bases not matched to a gene. Germline V gene data show CDR1 as MNHEY and CDR2 as SMNVEV (reference sequence). The CDR3 is 17 amino acids. Amplified TCR beta CDR3 regions came from RNA transcripts. The TCR CDR3 was amplified in a first-round RT-PCR using the HTBI primer set. TCRdb passed the multiplex PCR reads through MiXCR, listing each CDR3 protein once. This table has roughly 700,000 distinct CDR3 sequences, 17% appearing once. This receptor was obtained from a man aged 45-65 years with Graves' hyperthyroidism. Source material: blood. The rearrangement joins TRBV27 to TRBJ2-3; 12 bases align to TRBD1. The CDR3 nucleotides read TGTGCCAGCAGTCTGCGGGCCGGGACAGGGGGCCGAGATACGCAGTATTTT. Translating gives CASSLRAGTGGRDTQYF.